The clone carrying this TCR beta chain has more than one count but fewer than ten. Its antigen is not known. The data originate from a study of T cell repertoires in cytomegalovirus infection. Study summary: Selected CMV epitopes included recently identified HLA-C-restricted ones as well as well-studied HLA-B-restricted ones. CMV infection together with matching HLA type was indicated by public TCR beta signatures. The study's findings and limits: Clonotype analysis showed dominance of the ex vivo response by HLA-C-restricted CMV-specific TCR beta clonotypes.

MiXCR was run by TCRdb on the reads, yielding one entry per CDR3 protein. This sample yields 750,000 to 950,000 distinct CDR3 sequences, of which about 29% are seen a single time; under 15% belongs to the top ten. Trimming cost V 3 bases and J 1 base, with 13 bases left between them. The germline CDR1 and CDR2 sequences are MNHEY and SMNVEV (reference sequence). This CDR3 contains 15 residues. The chain joins TRBV27 to TRBJ2-7, with TRBD2 as a possible D gene (5 bases). This receptor was identified in a human donor in good health (CMV status not recorded). Some clones in this sample may be carry-over from other donors' samples. The sequencing used cultured CD8+ T cells from PBMCs, collected from culture after CMV antigen stimulation. The CDR3 loop reads CASSFTGRGSYEQYF. The CDR3 DNA reads TGTGCCAGCAGTTTTACGGGTCGGGGATCCTACGAGCAGTACTTC.